These 11 T cell receptor beta chains were all obtained from the same sample, sequenced in a study of blood T cell repertoires in COVID-19. Data came from immunoSEQ multiplex PCR; TCRdb stores just in-frame clones and leaves some out. This sample has under 300,000 clones, with less than 85% found just once. The material sequenced was peripheral blood. The source is a man aged 55 to 70 who had recovered from COVID-19.

The chain employs TRBV30 and TRBJ2-1; 11 positions match TRBD2. With 1 base clipped from V and 5 bases from J, the junction kept 7 bases outside the gene matches. The CDR3 is made up of 16 amino acids. Germline V lookup: CDR1 GTSNPN, CDR2 SVGIG (reference sequence). Here the CDR3 reads CAWSGVAGGRDNEQFF. The CDR3 nucleotides are TGTGCCTGGAGTGGAGTAGCGGGAGGGCGGGACAATGAGCAGTTCTTC.

The CDR3 DNA is TGCGCCAGCAGCTTTCGGACTAGCTCCTACAATGAGCAGTTCTTC. It yields the protein CASSFRTSSYNEQFF. This chain joins TRBV5-1 and TRBJ2-1; 7 bases align to TRBD2. From germline, CDR1 is SGHRS and CDR2 YFSETQ. V lost 2 bases and J lost 0; bases outside the gene matches: 2. The CDR3 has 15 residues. Complete variable domain (other parts from reference TRBV5-1 and TRBJ2-1): KAGVTQTPRYLIKTRGQQVTLSCSPISGHRSVSWYQQTPGQGLQFLFEYFSETQRNKGNFPGRFSGRQFSNSRSEMNVSTLELGDSALYLCASSFRTSSYNEQFFGPGTRLTVL.

The chain recombines TRBV5-1 with TRBJ2-5, with 12 bases fitting TRBD2. The germline V gene has CDR1 SGHRS and CDR2 YFSETQ. The length of the CDR3 is 17 residues. Trimming cost V 3 bases and J 7 bases; bases outside gene matches: 13. CDR3 residues: CASSSGASGGASGTQYF. The CDR3 nucleotides are TGCGCCAGCAGCTCTGGGGCTAGCGGGGGGGCATCAGGGACCCAGTACTTC.

This clone came up a few times. This chain connects TRBV7-9 to TRBJ2-1, with a weak D call TRBD1 (5 bases). The CDR3 is 11 amino acids. The ends were cut back, 6 bases at V and 9 bases at J, with 9 bases in the middle. CDR1 SEHNR and CDR2 FQNEAQ come from the germline V gene (reference sequence). CDR3 protein: CASRGAFEQFF. Here the CDR3 DNA reads TGTGCCAGCAGAGGGGCGTTTGAGCAGTTCTTC.

This sequence joins TRBV30 and TRBJ1-6, with D perhaps TRBD1 (6 bases). CDR1 and CDR2 (germline): GTSNPN, SVGIG (reference sequence). The CDR3 has 14 residues. V was clipped by 5 bases and J by 7 bases, with 15 bases between them. The CDR3 protein is CAWRGGLRNSPLHF. The CDR3 coding sequence is TGTGCCTGGCGAGGGGGGCTACGAAATTCACCCCTCCACTTT.

V usage is TRBV25-1 and J usage is TRBJ1-2; D is perhaps TRBD1 (6 bases). V was trimmed by 1 base and J by 4 bases, leaving 16 bases between them. The CDR3 has 16 residues. Germline V lookup: CDR1 MGHDK, CDR2 SYGVNS. The CDR3 region has the DNA TGTGCCAGCAGTGAATCTTCGGGTACAGGGTCCTATGGCTACACCTTC. Protein: CASSESSGTGSYGYTF.

V gene TRBV27 combines with J gene TRBJ2-7; no definite D call. CDR3 length equals 14 residues. V gave up 3 bases and J gave up 0 bases, with 9 bases separating them. Germline V lookup: CDR1 MNHEY, CDR2 SMNVEV (reference sequence). This chain's CDR3 is CASSFTESSYEQYF. CDR3 DNA sequence: TGTGCCAGCAGTTTCACTGAGAGCTCCTACGAGCAGTACTTC.

This clone was observed a handful of times. The CDR3 nucleotides are TGTGCCAGCTCACCGACACAGGGGGCTAACACCGGGGAGCTGTTTTTT. Protein sequence: CASSPTQGANTGELFF. The V and J genes are TRBV18 and TRBJ2-2, with TRBD1 matching over 9 bases. V dropped 3 bases and J dropped 2; count of bases not matched to a gene: 4. In germline, CDR1 is KGHSH, CDR2 LQKENI. The CDR3 totals 16 residues.

The chain has TRBV19 and TRBJ2-1; no clear D. Trimming removed 1 base at V and 9 bases at J, with 4 bases between. Germline assignment: CDR1 LNHDA and CDR2 SQIVND (reference sequence). The CDR3 length is 11 residues. The CDR3 here is CASSIVGEQFF. The CDR3 nucleotides read TGTGCCAGTAGTATAGTCGGTGAGCAGTTCTTC.

The genes are TRBV2 and TRBJ1-2; maybe TRBD1 (6 bases). CDR1 is SNHLY and CDR2 is FYNNEI in the germline V gene. Between the trimmed V and J ends, which lost 5 bases and 8 bases, there was a span of 15 bases. The CDR3 covers 13 residues. CDR3 in amino acids: CASSLNEGEGYTF. The CDR3 region has the DNA TGTGCCAGCAGTCTAAATGAGGGGGAGGGCTACACCTTC.

The rearrangement links TRBV10-3 to TRBJ2-7; 9 nucleotides match TRBD2. The V and J ends lost 6 bases and 2 bases, in that order; junction bases with no gene match: 5. CDR3 size: 14 residues. Germline CDR1 and CDR2: ENHRY and SYGVKD. The CDR3 nucleotides read TGTGCCATCAGGGGGACTAGCCTTACCTACGAGCAGTACTTC. Encoded protein: CAIRGTSLTYEQYF.